The entry below gives a single T cell receptor beta chain sequence along with its context. Its antigen is unidentified. A sample-barcoded 5' primer and a J-beta primer mix were used in a second PCR of roughly 6 to 11 cycles. Researchers report that each sample yielded at least 2.5 million CDR3-containing paired-end reads. MiXCR was run by TCRdb on the 5' RACE reads, yielding one entry per CDR3 protein. Of approximately 810,000 distinct CDR3 sequences listed, 36% are singletons. In terms of origin and age, donors were healthy Caucasian individuals from Russia aged about 6 to 95. The entry originates in a study of blood T cells in healthy people across ages. Study findings and constraints: Long-lived donors exceeded aged donors in naive CD4+ cells and diversity. The percentage of naive T cells correlated strongly with TCR beta diversity.

Sequencing used blood. The receptor comes from a man younger than 35 in good health.

The CDR3: CASSVNDNEQFF. In DNA, the CDR3 is TGTGCCAGCAGCGTAAACGATAATGAGCAGTTCTTC. This chain connects TRBV9 to TRBJ2-1; D remains ambiguous. Germline V gene data show CDR1 as SGDLS and CDR2 as YYNGEE. There are 12 residues in the CDR3. V was shortened by 1 base and J by 7 bases, with 6 bases between the two germline ends.